The next 17 T cell receptor beta chains were all read from a single sample in a study of T-cell reconstitution after alpha-beta-depleted transplantation in children. During its preparation, the TCRbeta library received unique molecular identifiers. TCRdb passed the PCR reads through MiXCR, listing each CDR3 protein once. This sample has about 400,000 distinct CDR3 sequences, with approximately 20% found just once. The source material was PBMCs from the stem cell graft donor, sampled from the stem cell graft. All receptors derive from a human donor who donated a stem cell graft to a child with acute myeloid leukemia.

This clonotype was recorded a few times. The CDR3 DNA reads TGTGCCAGCAGTTTTAACGGCAGGGAACGAACCAATGGCTACACCTTC. Translation: CASSFNGRERTNGYTF. The rearrangement uses TRBV12-3 or TRBV12-4 and TRBJ1-2; D perhaps matches TRBD1 (5 bases). Trimming stripped 3 bases from V and 6 bases from J, with 20 bases between. The CDR3 has 16 amino acids.

This clonotype turned up a few times. This rearrangement joins TRBV28 to TRBJ2-7, with TRBD1 matching 7 bases. Germline CDR1 MDHEN, CDR2 SYDVKM. V lost 6 bases and J lost 1; bases outside the gene matches: 12. The CDR3 totals 16 residues. CDR3 amino acids: CASRDDYRGGSYEQYF. DNA of the CDR3: TGTGCCAGCAGGGATGATTACAGGGGTGGGTCCTACGAGCAGTACTTC.

This clonotype turned up a few times. The CDR3 region is CASSPESGNQPQHF. In DNA, the CDR3 is TGTGCCAGCAGCCCTGAGAGTGGCAATCAGCCCCAGCATTTT. This rearrangement joins TRBV7-9 to TRBJ1-5; D is ambiguous. The CDR3 extends over 14 amino acids. Trimming removed 5 bases from V and 2 bases from J, with 10 bases in between. The germline CDR1 and CDR2 sequences are SEHNR and FQNEAQ (reference sequence).

In its sample, this clonotype was seen a few times. This sequence joins TRBV12-3 or TRBV12-4 and TRBJ2-1, with 10 bases that match TRBD2. The CDR3 contains 15 residues. Trimming at V came to 3 bases and at J to 6 bases, leaving 5 bases not matched to a gene. This chain's CDR3 is CASSFRTSGGNEQFF. The CDR3 region has the DNA TGTGCCAGCAGTTTTAGGACTAGCGGCGGCAATGAGCAGTTCTTC.

This clonotype was observed a few times. The chain links TRBV20-1 to TRBJ2-5; weak D call: TRBD1 (5 bases). The CDR3 is 13 residues long. Germline-derived CDR1 and CDR2 are DFQATT and SNEGSKA (reference sequence). V dropped 1 base and J dropped 2 bases, with 8 bases sitting between them. The CDR3 DNA reads as TGCAGTGCTAGAGGTGACAGTCAAGAGACCCAGTACTTC. This sequence encodes CSARGDSQETQYF.

V gene TRBV24-1 combines with J gene TRBJ2-7, with D possibly being TRBD2 (5 bases). Germline V CDR1 and CDR2: KGHDR, SFDVKD. V lost 1 base and J 2 bases, leaving 11 bases between the germline ends. CDR3 length: 15 residues. As DNA, the CDR3 is TGTGCCACCAGTGATTTAACGGGGAACCCCTACGAGCAGTACTTC. Translating it yields CATSDLTGNPYEQYF.

V gene TRBV7-9 combines with J gene TRBJ1-2; D perhaps matches TRBD1 (5 bases). V dropped 1 base and J dropped 1 base, with 7 bases sitting between them. The germline V gene has CDR1 SEHNR and CDR2 FQNEAQ (reference sequence). This CDR3 is 14 amino acids long. CDR3 loop: CASSLEGVNYGYTF. The CDR3 DNA is TGTGCCAGCAGCTTAGAAGGGGTTAACTATGGCTACACCTTC.

Many counts were recorded for this clonotype. The CDR3 DNA follows: TGCAGCGTCCGGGCCTTCGGCTACGAGCAGTACTTC. This encodes CSVRAFGYEQYF. The chain links TRBV29-1 to TRBJ2-7; D is undetermined. Germline CDR1 is SQVTM and CDR2 is ANQGSEA. Trimming left V 6 bases short and J 3 bases short, with 12 bases between. The CDR3 contains 12 residues.

V usage is TRBV4-3 and J usage is TRBJ2-6; 10 bases match TRBD1. CDR3 size: 19 residues. The V segment lost 0 bases and the J segment 0 bases; nucleotides outside the gene matches: 5. Germline V gene data show CDR1 as LGHNA and CDR2 as YSLEER. DNA for the CDR3: TGCGCCAGCAGCCAAGATCTGACAGGGGGCAGCTCTGGGGCCAACGTCCTGACTTTC. Protein product: CASSQDLTGGSSGANVLTF.

This rearrangement joins TRBV11-1 to TRBJ2-2; a weak D match, TRBD1 (5 bases). V shed 0 bases and J shed 4 bases, with 18 bases lying between them. The CDR3 has 18 amino acids. Germline V lookup: CDR1 SGHAT, CDR2 FQDESV (reference sequence). The CDR3 here is CASSLALGQESSTGELFF. The CDR3, as DNA: TGTGCCAGCAGCTTAGCGTTGGGGCAGGAGTCCTCCACCGGGGAGCTGTTTTTT.

The chain uses TRBV12-3 or TRBV12-4 and TRBJ1-1; D gene unclear. The germline V and J ends were trimmed by 6 bases and 0 bases, with 14 bases remaining between them. CDR3 length: 15 residues. The CDR3 protein is CASSSTRNMNTEAFF. The CDR3 DNA reads as TGTGCCAGCAGCTCTACACGGAATATGAACACTGAAGCTTTCTTT.

This clonotype was found a few times. The chain links TRBV29-1 to TRBJ1-2, with D hard to call. Trimming took 4 bases from V and 4 from J, leaving 7 bases between them. Germline CDR1 and CDR2: SQVTM and ANQGSEA. The CDR3 length is 11 residues. CDR3 coding DNA: TGCAGCGTTGCCCACAGCTATGGCTACACCTTC. Protein: CSVAHSYGYTF.

The chain combines TRBV5-1 with TRBJ2-1; maybe TRBD1 (5 bases). V gave up 0 bases and J gave up 6 bases, with 16 bases separating them. The CDR3 loop spans 16 amino acids. Germline V gene data show CDR1 as SGHRS and CDR2 as YFSETQ. The chain's CDR3 is CASSLAGTQRGNEQFF. The CDR3 DNA is TGCGCCAGCAGCTTGGCTGGCACCCAAAGGGGCAATGAGCAGTTCTTC.

The chain uses TRBV7-9 and TRBJ2-5, with TRBD1 matching over 7 bases. This CDR3 is built from 15 residues. Looked up from germline, CDR1 is SEHNR and CDR2 is FQNEAQ (reference sequence). Unmatched junction bases numbered 11, after V lost 8 bases and J lost 2 bases. The CDR3 DNA reads TGTGCCAGCCCACTTCCCGACAGGGAACAAGAGACCCAGTACTTC. Amino acid sequence: CASPLPDREQETQYF.

This sequence joins TRBV7-2 and TRBJ2-7; a possible D gene is TRBD2 (6 bases). Germline V gene sequence: CDR1 SGHTA, CDR2 FQGNSA. V was pared by 5 bases and J by 0 bases, with 14 bases between. This CDR3 is 15 amino acids long. The CDR3 bases are TGTGCCAGCAGCCCCTTCTCCGGGAGCTCCTACGAGCAGTACTTC. Residues: CASSPFSGSSYEQYF.

This chain uses TRBV20-1 with TRBJ2-3; TRBD2 matches 13 bases. The trim removed 5 bases at V and 8 bases at J, leaving 7 bases unmatched. The CDR3 contains 14 residues. Germline values: CDR1 DFQATT, CDR2 SNEGSKA (reference sequence). The CDR3 spells CSAGTSGIRGTQYF. DNA of the CDR3: TGCAGTGCTGGGACTAGCGGGATTCGGGGTACGCAGTATTTT.

This clonotype was observed a few times. V usage is TRBV11-3 and J usage is TRBJ2-1, with D unclear. Germline V lookup: CDR1 SGHNT, CDR2 YENEEA. The CDR3 has 16 amino acids. V was shortened by 0 bases and J by 0 bases, with 9 bases between the two germline ends. The DNA for the CDR3 is TGTGCCAGCAGCTTAGATCCCGGCGCCTCCTACAATGAGCAGTTCTTC. Translating it yields CASSLDPGASYNEQFF.